Reported below is one TCR beta chain. Its antigen is currently not known. There are no base qualities to consult, and no much larger clone falls within one base. The CDR1 and CDR2 encoded by the germline V gene (reference sequence) are GTSNPN and SVGIG. Trimming costs V 5 bases and J 2 bases, and their ends lie 7 bases apart. The CDR3 goes from the cysteine to the phenylalanine over 13 residues. Only the CDR3 DNA stays, 39 bases, in frame from base 1. Preparation of the library involved the immunoSEQ multiplex PCR assay. For the multiplex PCR, a mixture combining 60 forward primers for TCR Vbeta segments and 13 reverse primers for TCR Jbeta segments was used. A multiplex PCR assay on genomic DNA amplified the CDR3 region of rearranged TCR beta genes. The Illumina HiSeq System was used to sequence the amplified TCR beta libraries as 87-base-pair reads. As for the authors' bioinformatics: In a later analysis, 77 million or so unique TCR beta chains were counted across the roughly 670 repertoires, and about 9.9 million of these chains were shared by at least two donors. Raw reads were error-corrected and collapsed into unique sequences with a nearest-neighbor algorithm that merged closely related sequences to remove PCR and sequencing errors. Alignment of CDR3 sequences to IMGT reference sequences was used to assign V, D and J gene segments. For a sequence to be retained, at least a six-nucleotide match to both a V gene segment and a J gene segment was required. Rearrangements were called productive when the CDR3 lacked stop codons and stayed in frame with V and J; all others were non-productive. CDR3 was defined by IMGT convention, running from the second conserved V-encoded cysteine to the conserved J-encoded phenylalanine. The earlier analysis of about 530 of the donors excluded any sequence lacking an unambiguous match to a single V gene segment. An earlier analysis of almost 600 of the donors classified V segments as functional when productive rearrangements were above 56.7% and as segregating when the standard deviation between donors was above 5%. To diagnose cytomegalovirus status from the catalog of TCR beta chain sequences, a statistical classification framework was built. A later analysis assigned V and J genes by comparing TCR nucleotide sequences with IMGT/GENE-DB human TR gene sequences. Using the TCRdist pipeline, a later analysis assigned CDR3 sequences along with most-parsimonious VDJ recombination scenarios. In a later analysis, each TCR beta chain was defined by its CDR3 amino acid sequence together with its V-gene family, and reads without a unique V-gene family were excluded. To address suspected cross-contamination and a sequencing artifact, a later analysis removed some 620 highly shared, low-generation-probability nucleotide sequences. In a later analysis, a clonal expansion index for each public chain was calculated from normalized within-repertoire ranks of inferred template counts. In a later analysis, generation probabilities were computed with a VDJ recombination model fitted to out-of-frame rearrangements, and the resulting probabilities were checked against IGoR. In a later analysis, TCR-TCR, TCR-HLA and TCR-CMV co-occurrence was scored with hypergeometric tests, and a repertoire-size bias correction was applied to TCR pairs. False discovery rates were estimated in a later analysis by permuting HLA or CMV assignments 20 times. In a later analysis, co-occurring TCRs were grouped using DBSCAN, with TCRdist sequence similarity added in when clustering inside HLA-allele-positive subsets. Repertoires with fewer than 30,000 or more than 120,000 public chains, plus five repertoires with anomalous nucleotide sharing, were excluded from co-occurrence clustering. TCRdb carries this immuneACCESS record with in-frame sequences only. Its versions omit some clonotypes, under half of them owing to an unresolved V gene in the studies checked, with the rest unexplained. From that table come the V and J calls and clone size; the DNA was used to work out D and trimming. The sample includes approximately 150,000 clones, with 55% to 70% observed a single time. The ten largest account for 2.5% to 3.5% of the sample.

The cohort consisted of some 670 healthy bone marrow donors. Cohort members were all nominally healthy when sampled, although unrecorded immune exposures were likely present. The donor tested CMV seropositive and was one of the 289 seropositive cohort members. A peripheral blood sample was collected from each donor, and TCR beta sequencing was performed on peripheral blood mononuclear cells. The Qiagen DNeasy Blood Extraction Kit was used to extract genomic DNA from the blood cell samples. The data derive from a study of cytomegalovirus exposure and HLA in healthy donors (dated by TCRdb to the late 2010s). With respect to the entire study: An earlier analysis of some 600 of the donors reported over 250 Gb of sequence data and 117 million unique TCR beta sequences obtained from about 170 million T cells. The genetic ancestry cluster associated with self-reported Caucasian donors included around four fifths of the roughly 400 genotyped donors. The T cell repertoires of some 700 subjects were profiled by immunosequencing and related to cytomegalovirus serostatus. All discovery cohort repertoires had been generated using a single sequencing platform. Genome-wide SNP genotypes for about 65% of the roughly 700 donors were used in a later genetic analysis, which treated that subset as a discovery cohort. Alongside the repertoire data, information on donor age, sex, ethnicity and CMV serostatus was compiled. Roughly 300 gigabases of sequencing data and approximately 84 million unique TCR sequences were included in an early release covering 550 to 650 HLA-typed donors. An earlier analysis of roughly 580 of the donors used high-throughput TCR beta sequencing to judge whether each TCR beta V gene segment behaved as functional or pseudogenic. The number of donors typed differed by locus, with about 629-630 for A, B, C, DRB1 and DQB1, more than 500 for DQA1, approximately 580 for DPA1, and 472 for DPB1. Among some 410 genotyped donors of the cohort, an average of around 240,000 unique TCR beta nucleotide sequences was sequenced per donor, of which about 20% were non-productive. Because of strong linkage in the cohort, four or five DR-DQ haplotypes were treated as single units for association and clustering. Along with the roughly 700-subject first cohort, a separate validation cohort of over 90 different subjects was used. The study was designed to test whether signatures of past pathogen exposure could be identified by cataloging public T cell receptors. Rather than drawing on any new phenotypic data, the later analysis identified candidate immune exposures from TCR beta sequences and the way those sequences occurred across donors. HLA typing covered class I and class II loci at four-digit resolution. To predict cytomegalovirus infection status, the study brought together high-throughput TCR immunosequencing, statistical association of individual TCRs with disease status, and machine learning. A later analysis re-analyzed previously published TCR beta repertoires from 650 to 800 donors and added high-resolution HLA genotyping to study TCR occurrence patterns.

The full study reports these points: A later genetic analysis reported fewer N-insertions in productive TCRs among donors in an Asian-associated ancestry cluster than the roughly 620-donor mean. Cytomegalovirus status was reported to be diagnosed by the classifier with high specificity and sensitivity in both the original and validation cohorts. Correlated functional status among segregating V segments might be attributable to linkage disequilibrium, but an unknown experimental factor could not be ruled out. The authors suggested that the approach could potentially be extended to other disease states and immunological phenotypes. For the cohort, immune exposure information was limited to CMV serostatus. When HLA alleles, especially DR and DQ, strongly co-occurred, TCR associations were difficult to assign to individual alleles. A few of the identified cytomegalovirus-associated TCR beta chains were confirmed in vitro to be specific for cytomegalovirus antigens. Because some donors lacked HLA typing at each locus, the association tests relied only on the typed subset. A later genetic analysis associated a missense DCLRE1C variant with V-gene and J-gene trimming of TCR beta chains, and an independent cohort replicated the association. Only TCR beta chains were sequenced in this cohort, and the absence of alpha or paired-chain data limited detectable features. A later analysis found that HLA-associated TCR beta chains were more clonally expanded and had lower generation probabilities than equally common non-associated chains. A later analysis reported that several top co-occurrence clusters appeared linked to parvovirus B19, influenza, CMV and Epstein-Barr virus. Because counts were too low, about 18 rarely observed V segments, including chromosome 9 orphons, were left out of the earlier analysis of a few hundred of the donors. An earlier analysis of approximately 530 of the donors showed that most TCR beta V segments appeared in productive rearrangements either about 87% or about 30% of the time, which broadly matched IMGT annotations. The study gave a list of under 200 TCR beta chains associated with cytomegalovirus. A cluster of highly shared sequence variants was judged likely to be a technical artifact of the sequencing pipeline. Some IMGT-functional V segments, including TRBV6-2 and TRBV6-3, could not be told apart with the 87-base-pair reads, so those segments were excluded. While some public TCRs were present in many individuals, most TCR sequences turned up only very rarely across donors. In a later analysis, 15,000 to 20,000 TCR beta sequences were associated with specific HLA alleles at a false discovery rate of 0.05. Presence/absence analyses assumed roughly uniform sequencing depth across donors, an assumption that may not hold. In a later analysis, TCR association rates were found to vary across HLA loci, with the most associated TCRs seen for DRB1 alleles and the fewest for HLA-C alleles. A further reported finding was that TCR beta sequences accurately predicted the HLA-A and HLA-B alleles for most subjects in the first cohort. According to a later analysis, most CMV-associated TCR beta chains appeared to be HLA-restricted, and the HLA associations seemed to be driven largely by CMV exposure.

What was sequenced was PBMCs. The sequence joins TRBV30 to TRBJ2-6; no confident D gene assignment can be made. This clonotype originated in a woman aged 30 to 39 in good health and CMV-seropositive. The base sequence is TGTGCCTGGTTTGGAGCTGGGGCCAACGTCCTGACTTTC. This codes for CAWFGAGANVLTF.